The 13 T cell receptor beta chains given below trace back to one sample, sequenced in a study of spatial heterogeneity in lung cancer. Time point: sample taken at primary tumor resection. TCRdb redid the calling of the 5' RACE reads with MiXCR, one entry per CDR3 protein. The sample records 20,000 to 25,000 distinct CDR3 sequences, under 4% being singletons. Source: PBMCs, taken at surgery. The receptors were gathered from a female donor with early-stage non-small cell lung cancer.

This chain joins TRBV11-2 and TRBJ1-5, with 8 positions matching TRBD1. This CDR3 has 14 residues. The germline gives CDR1 SGHAT, CDR2 FQNNGV. With 4 bases clipped from V and 4 bases from J, the junction kept 3 bases outside the gene matches. The CDR3 DNA follows: TGTGCCAGCAGCTCGACAGGGGAGAATCAGCCCCAGCATTTT. Protein sequence: CASSSTGENQPQHF.

V usage is TRBV12-5 and J usage is TRBJ1-1, with D perhaps TRBD1 (5 bases). Germline V gene lookup returns CDR1 LGHNT and CDR2 FRNRAP. This CDR3 is built from 13 residues. The V end was cut by 5 bases, the J end by 0 bases, with 7 bases between. In nucleotides, the CDR3 is TGTGCTAGTGGTCGGGGCCTGAACACTGAAGCTTTCTTT. As protein: CASGRGLNTEAFF.

This clonotype was seen ten or more times. The J gene is TRBJ2-5, the V gene TRBV9, with D unresolved. This CDR3 has 18 residues. The germline gives CDR1 SGDLS, CDR2 YYNGEE. The V end lost 3 bases, the J end lost 0 bases, and 21 bases lay between the germline ends. The CDR3 region has the DNA TGTGCCAGCAGCGCCCCTTTAATTGGACCGACGTACCAAGAGACCCAGTACTTC. This translates into CASSAPLIGPTYQETQYF.

In its sample, this clonotype was seen a few times. The genes are TRBV11-2 and TRBJ2-6; the match to TRBD2 covers 10 bases. J was trimmed by 0 bases and V by 4 bases; bases with no gene match: 9. Germline CDR1 and CDR2: SGHAT and FQNNGV. The CDR3 sequence is 19 residues long. CDR3 loop: CASSSTKREGYSGANVLTF. The CDR3, as DNA: TGTGCCAGCAGCTCAACAAAGCGGGAGGGGTACTCTGGGGCCAACGTCCTGACTTTC. The whole variable domain, filled in from reference TRBV11-2 and TRBJ2-6, reads EAGVAQSPRYKIIEKRQSVAFWCNPISGHATLYWYQQILGQGPKLLIQFQNNGVVDDSQLPKDRFSAERLKGVDSTLKIQPAKLEDSAVYLCASSSTKREGYSGANVLTFGAGSRLTVL.

The sample holds many counts of this clonotype. V usage is TRBV20-1 and J usage is TRBJ2-1, with 7 bases identical to TRBD2. The CDR3 has 16 amino acids. Germline loops: CDR1 DFQATT, CDR2 SNEGSKA (reference sequence). V trimming: 0 bases; J trimming: 0 bases; junction bases outside the gene matches: 5. CDR3: CSARDPRGSSYNEQFF. The CDR3 DNA sequence: TGCAGTGCTAGAGATCCTCGCGGGAGCTCCTACAATGAGCAGTTCTTC.

This sequence joins TRBV6-1 and TRBJ2-3; possibly TRBD1 for D (6 bases). V lost 2 bases to trimming and J lost 2 bases, with 11 bases between them. Germline CDR1 MNHNS, CDR2 SASEGT. The CDR3 spans 15 residues. The CDR3 DNA reads TGTGCCAGCAGTGAATTGGCAGGGGCCACAGATACGCAGTATTTT. Protein sequence: CASSELAGATDTQYF.

Ten or more counts support this clonotype. The genes are TRBV5-1 and TRBJ2-3; the match to TRBD2 covers 7 bases. The CDR3 has 15 amino acids. Germline values: CDR1 SGHRS, CDR2 YFSETQ. V was clipped by 0 bases and J by 3 bases; unmatched bases: 4. DNA for the CDR3: TGCGCCAGCAGCTTGGGTGCTAGCGGAACAGATACGCAGTATTTT. Translating it yields CASSLGASGTDTQYF.

This clonotype was detected many times. The chain carries TRBV28 and TRBJ2-3, with no clear D. Trimming took 1 base from V and 0 from J, leaving 5 bases between them. The CDR3 sequence is 14 residues long. Per the germline V gene, CDR1 is MDHEN and CDR2 is SYDVKM. The CDR3 DNA follows: TGTGCCAGCAGTTTATCCCCTAGCACAGATACGCAGTATTTT. Amino acid sequence: CASSLSPSTDTQYF.

This clonotype occurred many times. V usage is TRBV11-2 and J usage is TRBJ2-7, with TRBD2 as a possible D gene (6 bases). CDR3 length equals 15 residues. Germline CDR1 reads SGHAT; CDR2 reads FQNNGV. Trimming removed 2 bases at V and 2 bases at J, with 13 bases between. In DNA, the CDR3 is TGTGCCAGCAGCTTAAGCCGGGGAGGCCCCTACGAGCAGTACTTC. Protein sequence: CASSLSRGGPYEQYF.

This clonotype was counted many times. The V gene is TRBV11-2, the J gene TRBJ2-7; the match to TRBD1 covers 8 bases. Germline CDR1 reads SGHAT; CDR2 reads FQNNGV. The CDR3 is made up of 15 amino acids. The ends lost 5 bases at V and 4 bases at J; junction bases unmatched: 10. The DNA for the CDR3 is TGTGCCAGCAGCCATATCAGGGGGCGCAGGTACGAGCAGTACTTC. Amino acid sequence: CASSHIRGRRYEQYF.

By share, this clonotype counts as medium-sized. This chain connects TRBV29-1 to TRBJ2-5; 8 bases align to TRBD1. This CDR3 is built from 15 residues. J gave up 1 base and V 4 bases, and 8 bases lay outside the gene matches. CDR1 is SQVTM and CDR2 is ANQGSEA in the germline V gene. CDR3 region: CSVVEPGGSQETQYF. CDR3 DNA: TGCAGCGTTGTTGAGCCAGGGGGCTCCCAAGAGACCCAGTACTTC.

This clonotype was picked up many times. V and J are TRBV5-1 and TRBJ2-3, with 11 positions matching TRBD1. The trim removed 4 bases at V and 3 bases at J, leaving 7 bases unmatched. The CDR3 has 16 amino acids. The germline CDR1 and CDR2 sequences are SGHRS and YFSETQ. The CDR3 coding sequence is TGCGCCAGCAGCAGGACAGGGGGCCAATTGACAGATACGCAGTATTTT. Translating gives CASSRTGGQLTDTQYF.

This sequence joins TRBV21-1 and TRBJ1-5; the D call TRBD1 from the table was never checked on the DNA. TRBV21-1 represents a pseudogene. The CDR3 is 10 residues long. The CDR3 sequence is CASSPWPQHF. As DNA, the CDR3 is TGTGCCAGCAGCCCCTGGCCCCAGCATTTT.